The rows below give T cell receptor beta chains drawn from one sample of a study of T-cell memory formation after mild COVID-19. Each CDR3 protein is one row after TCRdb ran MiXCR on the 5' RACE reads. The repertoire holds some 320,000 distinct CDR3 sequences, with 14% as singletons. Sequencing was performed on PBMCs or a T cell subset sorted from them (not recorded which). These receptors all come from a man between 18 and 35 years old who had mild COVID-19 (a few samples of this study predate the infection). Cell type and time point are not known. Each CDR3 is given with its conserved first and last residue. Each record gives: J gene, CDR3 length, V gene, D gene, clone size, CDR3 protein, CDR3 DNA. D genes are given only for firm matches. Some rows mark clone size as missing; the rest say once, few, many or name a class of expanded clone.

>TRBJ1-5|14|TRBV12-3/TRBV12-4|.|.
CASRKGHLNHPQHF
TGTGCCAGCAGGAAAGGACACCTCAATCATCCCCAGCATTTT
>TRBJ1-4|12|TRBV2|.|.
CASSDPGSRLFF
TGTGCCAGCAGTGATCCGGGTTCAAGGCTGTTTTTT
>TRBJ2-6|18|TRBV12-3/TRBV12-4|.|few
CASSEDGVIPGGANVLTF
TGTGCCAGCTCTGAAGACGGAGTCATCCCGGGAGGGGCCAACGTCCTGACTTTC
>TRBJ2-5|14|TRBV25-1|.|many
CASSGRDQGETQYF
TGTGCCAGCAGTGGTCGGGACCAAGGGGAGACCCAGTACTTC
>TRBJ1-4|15|TRBV20-1|TRBD1|few
CSAPQPGQGNEKLFF
TGCAGTGCCCCCCAACCGGGACAGGGCAATGAAAAACTGTTTTTT
>TRBJ1-3|16|TRBV9|.|few
CASSTGAVHSGNTIYF
TGTGCCAGCAGCACGGGGGCAGTCCACTCTGGAAACACCATATATTTT
>TRBJ1-2|13|TRBV7-2|.|few
CASSFTGVEGYTF
TGTGCCAGCAGTTTTACTGGTGTGGAAGGCTACACCTTC
>TRBJ1-1|12|TRBV6-2/TRBV6-3|.|once
CASSYGATEAFF
TGTGCCAGCAGTTACGGAGCCACTGAAGCTTTCTTT
>TRBJ2-2|17|TRBV4-1|TRBD1|.
CASSHTQTGVRAGELFF
TGCGCCAGCAGCCATACCCAGACAGGGGTCAGGGCCGGGGAGCTGTTTTTT
>TRBJ1-2|12|TRBV24-1|.|few
CATSDKNYGYTF
TGTGCCACCAGTGATAAGAACTATGGCTACACCTTC
>TRBJ1-1|15|TRBV10-2|.|.
CASSDSRRGGTEAFF
TGCGCCAGCAGTGATAGTAGGAGGGGAGGCACTGAAGCTTTCTTT
>TRBJ2-3|14|TRBV9|.|few
CASSVVGLTDTQYF
TGTGCCAGCAGCGTAGTGGGTCTCACAGATACGCAGTATTTT
>TRBJ2-5|13|TRBV5-1|.|.
CASSPSLEETQYF
TGCGCCAGCAGCCCCTCCCTCGAAGAGACCCAGTACTTC
>TRBJ2-5|16|TRBV11-2|TRBD1|few
CASSPFGQGREETQYF
TGTGCCAGCAGCCCTTTCGGACAGGGGAGGGAAGAGACCCAGTACTTC
>TRBJ1-2|12|TRBV6-5|.|.
CASRNTVGGYTF
TGTGCCAGCAGAAATACCGTCGGTGGCTACACCTTC
>TRBJ1-2|15|TRBV19|.|.
CASAPHGTVNYGYTF
TGTGCCAGTGCGCCTCACGGGACGGTGAACTATGGCTACACCTTC
>TRBJ1-6|14|TRBV20-1|.|once
CSARRDSYNSPLHF
TGCAGTGCTAGAAGGGACTCCTATAATTCACCCCTCCACTTT
>TRBJ1-2|11|TRBV20-1|.|.
CSASPRPGYTF
TGCAGTGCTTCTCCCCGGCCTGGCTACACCTTC
>TRBJ2-3|13|TRBV5-1|TRBD2|.
CASASRGGDTQYF
TGCGCCAGCGCCTCCCGCGGGGGAGATACGCAGTATTTT
>TRBJ2-7|15|TRBV6-6|TRBD1|few
CASTLAGTGRSEQYF
TGTGCCAGCACTCTCGCCGGGACAGGGAGGAGCGAGCAGTACTTC
>TRBJ2-7|18|TRBV11-2|TRBD2|few
CASSSIRLAGAPGYEQYF
TGTGCCAGCAGCTCCATCAGACTAGCGGGGGCCCCAGGATACGAGCAGTACTTC
>TRBJ2-3|19|TRBV12-3/TRBV12-4|.|.
CASSQQGKRGVFTTDTQYF
TGTGCCAGCAGTCAACAGGGGAAACGGGGGGTATTTACCACAGATACGCAGTATTTT
>TRBJ1-4|13|TRBV6-5|.|.
CASSETGSEKLFF
TGTGCCAGCAGTGAAACAGGTTCTGAAAAACTGTTTTTT
>TRBJ2-3|15|TRBV7-9|.|few
CASTLRTSSTDTQYF
TGTGCCAGCACCTTGAGAACTTCTAGCACAGATACGCAGTATTTT
>TRBJ2-2|14|TRBV4-3|.|many
CASSRTELAGELFF
TGCGCCAGCAGCCGAACCGAATTGGCCGGGGAGCTGTTTTTT
>TRBJ2-3|12|TRBV29-1|.|few
CSVEEGADTQYF
TGCAGCGTTGAGGAGGGCGCAGATACGCAGTATTTT
>TRBJ1-1|15|TRBV4-1|.|few
CASSPRWGGGTEAFF
TGCGCCAGCAGCCCTCGTTGGGGCGGAGGAACTGAAGCTTTCTTT
>TRBJ2-7|12|TRBV29-1|.|few
CSVEHGGYEQYF
TGCAGCGTTGAACACGGTGGCTACGAGCAGTACTTC
>TRBJ1-5|14|TRBV27|.|.
CASSTRVPDQPQHF
TGTGCCAGCAGTACCAGGGTTCCCGATCAGCCCCAGCATTTT
>TRBJ2-1|17|TRBV7-3|TRBD2|.
CASSLYHTVAGGDEQFF
TGTGCCAGCAGCTTGTACCACACGGTAGCGGGAGGAGATGAGCAGTTCTTC
>TRBJ2-1|14|TRBV6-5|.|.
CASQVRGRYNEQFF
TGTGCCAGCCAAGTCAGGGGTCGCTACAATGAGCAGTTCTTC
>TRBJ1-1|12|TRBV12-3/TRBV12-4|.|few
CASSLARWEVFF
TGTGCCAGCAGTTTAGCGCGCTGGGAGGTCTTCTTT